The 6 T cell receptor beta chains below all came from one sample that was sequenced in a study of blood T cell repertoires in COVID-19. Here immunoSEQ multiplex PCR was the method, and the copy in TCRdb shows in-frame clones only, minus some. In the table there are around 260,000 clones, roughly 92% of which are singletons. The sample taken for sequencing was peripheral blood. Receptors were obtained from a woman aged 25 to 39 with COVID-19, enrolled during active disease.

The chain has TRBV6-5 and TRBJ1-1; a weak D match, TRBD1 (5 bases). Per the germline V gene, CDR1 is MNHEY and CDR2 is SVGAGI. The CDR3 runs 15 residues. V was cut by 2 bases and J by 7 bases, with 17 bases left in between. CDR3 in amino acids: CASSYLPGTDVEAFF. CDR3 sequence (DNA): TGTGCCAGCAGTTACCTACCCGGGACTGATGTTGAAGCTTTCTTT.

This chain uses TRBV11-3 with TRBJ2-2; D gene unclear. This CDR3 region has 14 residues. Germline CDR1 reads SGHNT; CDR2 reads YENEEA. Trimming took 5 bases from V and 3 from J, leaving 10 bases between them. Written as DNA, the CDR3 is TGTGCCAGCAGCCTCGTATTCTACACCGGGGAGCTGTTTTTT. Protein product: CASSLVFYTGELFF.

The chain employs TRBV7-2 and TRBJ2-3; TRBD1 is a possible D gene (6 bases). Trimming left V 5 bases short and J 5 bases short, with 14 bases between. CDR3 length: 14 residues. In germline, CDR1 is SGHTA, CDR2 FQGNSA. CDR3 coding DNA: TGTGCCAGCAGCCCACAGGGAGTTGAAGATACGCAGTATTTT. Its translation is CASSPQGVEDTQYF.

The genes are TRBV29-1 and TRBJ2-1; a weak D match, TRBD2 (6 bases). The V end was cut by 3 bases, the J end by 9 bases, with 15 bases between. The germline V gene has CDR1 SQVTM and CDR2 ANQGSEA. The CDR3 runs 13 residues. The CDR3 region is CSVERGDRGEQFF. The CDR3 DNA reads as TGCAGCGTTGAGCGGGGAGATCGAGGTGAGCAGTTCTTC.

V is TRBV7-5 and J is TRBJ2-7; TRBD2 was called by the table and not checked on the DNA. TRBV7-5 is a recognized pseudogene. This CDR3 is built from 14 residues. This chain's CDR3 is CVRSIRTGSYEQYF. For the CDR3, the DNA is TGTGTCAGAAGCATTCGGACTGGGTCCTACGAGCAGTACTTC.

The table lists this clone with a count of one. The chain carries TRBV5-1 and TRBJ2-2; D is unclear. The CDR3 has 16 amino acids. The ends were cut back, 4 bases at V and 0 bases at J, with 13 bases in the middle. The germline V gene encodes CDR1 SGHRS and CDR2 YFSETQ. The CDR3 sequence: CASSPTVLANTGELFF. CDR3 in DNA: TGCGCCAGCAGCCCCACGGTACTCGCGAACACCGGGGAGCTGTTTTTT.